This TCR beta chain is drawn from a study of T cell repertoires in cytomegalovirus infection. Across the study: It was the public TCR beta signatures that indicated both CMV infection and matching HLA type. Findings and limits, study-wide: Identification of carriers of CMV plus the relevant HLA was performed using cumulative public TCR beta family frequency. Across the ex vivo response, the dominant clonotypes were HLA-C-restricted CMV-specific TCR beta clonotypes.

The V and J ends lost 6 bases and 1 base respectively, with 9 bases between them. CDR1 and CDR2 from the germline V gene are MNHNS and SASEGT. The CDR3 has 13 residues. TCRdb itself ran the reads through MiXCR, one entry per CDR3 protein. The sample has 830,000 or so distinct CDR3 sequences; approximately 29% are singletons. This clonotype was counted ten times or more. As yet, its antigen is unknown. The chain is built from TRBV6-1 and TRBJ1-1; D ambiguous. This specimen was cultured CD8+ T cells from PBMCs, taken from culture after CMV antigen stimulation. The sequence was collected from a human donor in good health (CMV status not recorded). Some clones in this sample may be carry-over from other donors' samples. The CDR3 nucleotides read TGTGCCAGCAGAGACGGCAGGAACACTGAAGCTTTCTTT. Its protein is CASRDGRNTEAFF.